A single sample gave rise to the 29 T cell receptor beta chains below, sequenced in a study of blood T cell repertoires in COVID-19. The method was immunoSEQ multiplex PCR; TCRdb's version includes in-frame clones alone and lacks a portion of them. The sample yields over 200,000 clones, 88% seen once. The sample taken for sequencing was PBMCs or T cells enriched from blood (not recorded which). All receptors derive from a woman aged 40 to 49 with acute COVID-19.

The V and J genes are TRBV6-5 and TRBJ1-3, with 7 bases that match TRBD1. Germline assignment: CDR1 MNHEY and CDR2 SVGAGI. V was pared by 6 bases and J by 1 base, with 3 bases of the junction left unmatched. CDR3 length: 14 amino acids. The CDR3 nucleotides read TGTGCCAGCAGACCGACAGGGTCTGGAAACACCATATATTTT. Translated: CASRPTGSGNTIYF.

The rearrangement links TRBV11-2 to TRBJ2-7; TRBD2 agrees at 8 bases. The CDR3 consists of 13 residues. Unmatched junction bases numbered 4, after V lost 4 bases and J lost 5 bases. In germline, CDR1 is SGHAT, CDR2 FQNNGV. DNA for the CDR3: TGTGCCAGCAGCTCCCGGGGGGGGAACGAGCAGTACTTC. Encoded protein: CASSSRGGNEQYF.

V gene TRBV12-3 or TRBV12-4 combines with J gene TRBJ1-2; D is possibly TRBD1 (5 bases). Trimming took off 5 bases at V and 8 bases at J, with 9 bases between the two ends. The CDR3 is 11 amino acids. The CDR3, as DNA: TGTGCCAGCAGTGCAGGGCAGGGCTACACCTTC. This codes for CASSAGQGYTF.

This chain connects TRBV9 to TRBJ2-2; the match to TRBD2 covers 13 bases. Germline V gene sequence: CDR1 SGDLS, CDR2 YYNGEE. The V segment lost 2 bases and the J segment 4 bases; nucleotides outside the gene matches: 2. CDR3 length equals 16 residues. DNA for the CDR3: TGTGCCAGCAGCGTTGGGACTAGCGGGGTCACCGGGGAGCTGTTTTTT. Its translation: CASSVGTSGVTGELFF. The complete variable domain, with remaining parts taken from reference TRBV9 and TRBJ2-2, reads DSGVTQTPKHLITATGQRVTLRCSPRSGDLSVYWYQQSLDQGLQFLIQYYNGEERAKGNILERFSAQQFPDLHSELNLSSLELGDSALYFCASSVGTSGVTGELFFGEGSRLTVL.

The chain combines TRBV5-1 with TRBJ2-5; D is perhaps TRBD1 (5 bases). Germline CDR1 reads SGHRS; CDR2 reads YFSETQ. The CDR3 runs to 14 residues. Trimming removed 4 bases at V and 6 bases at J, with 16 bases between. The CDR3 DNA sequence: TGCGCCAGCAGCCAAGACAGCCCGACCCAGACCCAGTACTTC. Translation: CASSQDSPTQTQYF.

The gene calls are TRBV19 and TRBJ1-6; 9 positions match TRBD1. Trimming at V came to 7 bases and at J to 4 bases, leaving 8 bases not matched to a gene. This CDR3 comprises 16 residues. From germline, CDR1 is LNHDA and CDR2 SQIVND (reference sequence). This chain's CDR3 is CASTNPGQGYNSPLHF. CDR3 nucleotides: TGTGCCAGTACCAACCCGGGACAGGGATATAATTCACCCCTCCACTTT.

The chain employs TRBV19 and TRBJ1-1, with a weak D call TRBD1 (5 bases). The germline CDR1 and CDR2 sequences are LNHDA and SQIVND (reference sequence). The CDR3 extends over 15 amino acids. The V end lost 0 bases, the J end lost 2 bases, and 10 bases lay between the germline ends. CDR3 amino acids: CASSIDPGLNTEAFF. The CDR3 DNA is TGTGCCAGTAGTATAGATCCAGGGTTAAACACTGAAGCTTTCTTT.

The chain has TRBV18 and TRBJ1-5; a possible D gene is TRBD1 (5 bases). This CDR3 spans 16 amino acids. Germline loops: CDR1 KGHSH, CDR2 LQKENI. V shed 3 bases and J shed 1 base, with 13 bases lying between them. CDR3: CASSPLAGRSNQPQHF. CDR3 bases: TGTGCCAGCTCACCCCTGGCGGGGCGAAGCAATCAGCCCCAGCATTTT.

This chain uses TRBV3-1 (or the pseudogene TRBV3-2) with TRBJ2-5; D is perhaps TRBD2 (5 bases). The CDR3 runs 15 residues. The V gene's germline CDR1 is LGHDT and CDR2 YNNKEL (reference sequence). Trimming removed 5 bases from V and 0 bases from J, with 13 bases in between. This chain's CDR3 is CASSRLGMYQETQYF. Written as DNA, the CDR3 is TGTGCCAGCAGCAGACTCGGGATGTACCAAGAGACCCAGTACTTC.

V gene TRBV18 combines with J gene TRBJ1-4; 8 positions match TRBD1. In germline, CDR1 is KGHSH, CDR2 LQKENI. The CDR3 has 14 amino acids. The V gene end was trimmed by 3 bases and the J gene end by 6 bases; junction bases not matched to a gene: 3. The CDR3, as DNA: TGTGCCAGCTCACCGCAGGGGGCGGATGAAAAACTGTTTTTT. Translated, it gives CASSPQGADEKLFF.

V and J are TRBV9 and TRBJ2-3; 9 positions agree with TRBD2. Unmatched junction bases numbered 6, after V lost 4 bases and J lost 0 bases. Looked up from germline, CDR1 is SGDLS and CDR2 is YYNGEE. This CDR3 is 16 amino acids long. The CDR3 DNA reads TGTGCCAGCAGCACGGCAGCGGGGGGAAGCACAGATACGCAGTATTTT. Protein: CASSTAAGGSTDTQYF.

This rearrangement joins TRBV5-8 to TRBJ2-7; TRBD1 matches at 7 bases. Trimming took 2 bases from V and 2 from J; bases not matched to a gene: 4. This CDR3 contains 14 residues. Germline V CDR1 and CDR2: SGHTS, YDEGEE. CDR3 in amino acids: CASSFRGQTYEQYV. The CDR3 DNA reads TGTGCCAGCAGCTTTAGGGGACAGACCTACGAGCAGTACGTC.

This sequence joins TRBV7-9 and TRBJ2-3, with TRBD2 identical over 7 bases. The J segment lost 2 bases and the V segment lost 7 bases, leaving 9 bases of the junction unmatched. Germline assignment: CDR1 SEHNR and CDR2 FQNEAQ (reference sequence). There are 15 residues in the CDR3. The CDR3 region is CASTSSGGTTDTQYF. The CDR3 region has the DNA TGTGCCAGCACCTCTTCCGGGGGGACCACAGATACGCAGTATTTT.

The J gene is TRBJ2-4, the V gene TRBV10-1, with 11 bases aligning to TRBD1. V was pared by 0 bases and J by 9 bases, with 1 base of the junction left unmatched. CDR1 and CDR2 (germline): WNHNN, SYGVQD (reference sequence). The CDR3 has 14 amino acids. CDR3 nucleotides: TGCGCCAGCAGTGAGTCCGGGACAGGGGGCATTCAGTACTTC. Its translation is CASSESGTGGIQYF.

This chain joins TRBV11-2 and TRBJ2-7, with no clear D. The germline gives CDR1 SGHAT, CDR2 FQNNGV. The CDR3 extends over 13 amino acids. The V end lost 3 bases, the J end lost 4 bases, and 10 bases lay between the germline ends. This CDR3 is CASSFPFVYEQYF. CDR3 in DNA: TGTGCCAGCAGCTTCCCGTTCGTGTACGAGCAGTACTTC.

The chain carries TRBV6-5 and TRBJ1-1; perhaps TRBD1 as D (6 bases). Trimming removed 8 bases from V and 0 bases from J, with 13 bases in between. The CDR3 runs 14 residues. Per germline, CDR1 MNHEY and CDR2 SVGAGI. The CDR3 sequence: CASHRDTVNTEAFF. CDR3 coding DNA: TGTGCCAGCCACCGGGACACGGTGAACACTGAAGCTTTCTTT.

The genes are TRBV13 and TRBJ2-3; 7 bases agree with TRBD1. Germline lookup yields CDR1 PRHDT and CDR2 FYEKMQ (reference sequence). CDR3 size: 15 residues. Trimming took 4 bases from V and 4 from J; bases not matched to a gene: 8. CDR3 sequence reads: CASSSRQGRADTQYF. In DNA form, the CDR3 reads TGTGCCAGCAGCTCCAGACAGGGTCGGGCAGATACGCAGTATTTT.

This sequence joins TRBV19 and TRBJ1-2; perhaps TRBD1 as D (5 bases). Germline-derived CDR1 and CDR2 are LNHDA and SQIVND (reference sequence). The length of the CDR3 is 17 residues. The V gene lost 2 bases and the J gene lost 2 bases, with 18 bases spanning the gap. The CDR3, as DNA: TGTGCCAGTAGTATAATTATGGGCGGGGCGGCGAACTATGGCTACACCTTC. Its translation is CASSIIMGGAANYGYTF.

The chain couples TRBV3-1 (or the pseudogene TRBV3-2) to TRBJ1-6, with D unresolved. CDR1 and CDR2 from the germline V gene are LGHDT and YNNKEL (reference sequence). The germline V and J ends were trimmed by 0 bases and 6 bases, with 9 bases remaining between them. The CDR3 runs 15 residues. The DNA of the CDR3 is TGTGCCAGCAGCCAAGATGGCAGATCTAATTCACCCCTCCACTTT. Translated: CASSQDGRSNSPLHF.

CDR3 nucleotide sequence: TGTGCCAGCAGCCAACATCCAGCGGGGGAACTCACAGATACGCAGTATTTT. It encodes CASSQHPAGELTDTQYF. This sequence joins TRBV4-2 and TRBJ2-3; 8 bases agree with TRBD2. The V gene end was trimmed by 2 bases and the J gene end by 2 bases; junction bases not matched to a gene: 9. The CDR3 is 17 residues long. Per the germline V gene, CDR1 is LGHNA and CDR2 is YNFKEQ.

The chain links TRBV6-6 to TRBJ2-2; 7 bases match TRBD2. Germline CDR1 is MNHNY and CDR2 is SVGAGI (reference sequence). V shed 2 bases and J 3 bases; nucleotides not matched to a gene: 3. CDR3 length: 15 residues. CDR3 sequence (DNA): TGTGCCAGCAGTTACCGGACTAGGGACACCGGGGAGCTGTTTTTT. It yields the protein CASSYRTRDTGELFF.

The V gene is TRBV7-8, the J gene TRBJ2-5; TRBD2 agrees at 9 bases. Trimming removed 5 bases from V and 5 bases from J; junction bases left unmatched: 18. The germline V gene encodes CDR1 SGHVS and CDR2 FQNEAQ. This CDR3 has 18 amino acids. The CDR3 here is CASSALASGARIGETQYF. CDR3 bases: TGTGCCAGCAGCGCCTTGGCTAGCGGGGCCAGGATCGGGGAGACCCAGTACTTC.

The chain joins TRBV9 to TRBJ2-7; a possible D gene is TRBD1 (6 bases). The CDR3 sequence is 17 residues long. The germline V gene has CDR1 SGDLS and CDR2 YYNGEE. Trimming cost V 4 bases and J 4 bases, with 24 bases left between them. DNA of the CDR3: TGTGCCAGCAGCCCACGTATGGTACAGGGCCTCGTTTACGAGCAGTACTTC. It yields the protein CASSPRMVQGLVYEQYF.

V gene TRBV12-3 or TRBV12-4 combines with J gene TRBJ1-2; TRBD1 aligns across 7 bases. The CDR3 consists of 13 residues. J gave up 6 bases and V 5 bases, and 6 bases lay outside the gene matches. CDR3 nucleotides: TGTGCCAGCAGTCCGACAGGGTATAATGGCTACACCTTC. Amino acids: CASSPTGYNGYTF.

The chain has TRBV4-2 and TRBJ1-2; TRBD1 is a possible D gene (5 bases). CDR3 length equals 14 residues. Germline assignment: CDR1 LGHNA and CDR2 YNFKEQ. V was trimmed by 1 base and J by 6 bases, leaving 12 bases between them. The CDR3 nucleotides read TGTGCCAGCAGCCAAGTTTGGGGCGGTGATGGCTACACCTTC. Translating it yields CASSQVWGGDGYTF.

In nucleotides, the CDR3 is TGCGCCAGCAGCCAGTACGGGGGACAAGAGACCCAGTACTTC. The encoded protein is CASSQYGGQETQYF. The chain is built from TRBV4-1 and TRBJ2-5; D possibly corresponds to TRBD2 (6 bases). V shed 3 bases and J shed 2 bases, with 10 bases lying between them. CDR1 MGHRA and CDR2 YSYEKL come from the germline V gene. This CDR3 contains 14 residues.

J is TRBJ1-2 and V is TRBV29-1, with TRBD1 matching over 7 bases. The J segment lost 3 bases and the V segment lost 6 bases, leaving 7 bases of the junction unmatched. CDR3 length equals 13 residues. Germline V lookup: CDR1 SQVTM, CDR2 ANQGSEA. The CDR3: CSVIETGDYGYTF. As DNA, the CDR3 is TGCAGCGTCATAGAAACAGGGGACTATGGCTACACCTTC.

The V and J genes are TRBV19 and TRBJ2-5, with TRBD2 identical over 11 bases. The V segment lost 5 bases and the J segment 1 base; nucleotides outside the gene matches: 3. The germline CDR1 and CDR2 sequences are LNHDA and SQIVND (reference sequence). This CDR3 spans 15 amino acids. The CDR3 sequence: CASSVAGGIQETQYF. CDR3 nucleotides: TGTGCCAGTAGTGTAGCGGGAGGGATCCAAGAGACCCAGTACTTC.

This clone was counted only a few times. CDR3 sequence reads: CASSLEVAGIRYGYTF. CDR3 bases: TGTGCCAGCAGCTTAGAAGTTGCAGGGATAAGATATGGCTACACCTTC. The J gene is TRBJ1-2, the V gene TRBV7-6, with a weak D call TRBD1 (5 bases). Germline V gives CDR1 SGHVS, CDR2 FNYEAQ. This CDR3 is built from 16 residues. V was shortened by 1 base and J by 5 bases, with 17 bases between the two germline ends.